These 32 T cell receptor beta chains were all obtained from the same sample, sequenced in a study of blood T cell repertoires in COVID-19. TCRdb keeps only in-frame clones here, not all; method: immunoSEQ multiplex PCR. The sample lists over 200,000 clones; approximately 90% were seen once. The sequencing input was peripheral blood. The receptors shown here come from a man in his thirties or forties who had recovered from COVID-19.

The chain has TRBV27 and TRBJ2-1; 7 bases map to TRBD2. Germline values: CDR1 MNHEY, CDR2 SMNVEV (reference sequence). The CDR3 totals 15 residues. The V gene end was trimmed by 2 bases and the J gene end by 3 bases; junction bases not matched to a gene: 4. The CDR3 region has the DNA TGTGCCAGCAGTTTAGGGACTACCAACTACAATGAGCAGTTCTTC. Protein sequence: CASSLGTTNYNEQFF.

The gene calls are TRBV6-5 and TRBJ1-1, with 8 bases identical to TRBD1. The CDR3 consists of 14 residues. J gave up 3 bases and V 8 bases, and 8 bases lay outside the gene matches. Per germline, CDR1 MNHEY and CDR2 SVGAGI. Here the CDR3 reads CASVRDRTYTEAFF. The CDR3 bases are TGTGCCAGCGTGCGGGACAGGACCTACACTGAAGCTTTCTTT.

The chain combines TRBV6-5 with TRBJ2-7, with D tentatively TRBD1 (5 bases). Germline V gives CDR1 MNHEY, CDR2 SVGAGI. This CDR3 is 12 amino acids long. V dropped 6 bases and J dropped 4 bases, with 10 bases sitting between them. The chain's CDR3 is CASRAGIYEQYF. DNA for the CDR3: TGTGCCAGCAGGGCAGGGATTTACGAGCAGTACTTC.

The chain links TRBV19 to TRBJ1-4, with a weak D call TRBD1 (6 bases). The CDR3 length is 14 residues. Trimming removed 6 bases at V and 3 bases at J, with 11 bases between. Germline V gene sequence: CDR1 LNHDA, CDR2 SQIVND (reference sequence). CDR3 sequence reads: CASSQGRANEKLFF. CDR3 nucleotide sequence: TGTGCCAGTAGCCAGGGGAGGGCTAATGAAAAACTGTTTTTT.

In DNA form, the CDR3 reads TGTGCCAGCAGTTGGGGGACAGGGGGTGAGCAGTTCTTC. Its translation is CASSWGTGGEQFF. J is TRBJ2-1 and V is TRBV27, with 11 bases lining up with TRBD1. With 4 bases clipped from V and 9 bases from J, the junction kept 2 bases outside the gene matches. This CDR3 spans 13 amino acids. In germline, CDR1 is MNHEY, CDR2 SMNVEV (reference sequence).

The V call is TRBV19, the J call TRBJ2-7; the D gene is possibly TRBD1 (6 bases). V lost 4 bases, J lost 2 bases, and 12 bases lay in between. Germline V CDR1 and CDR2: LNHDA, SQIVND (reference sequence). CDR3 size: 14 residues. CDR3 in DNA: TGTGCCAGTAGTACCGGGACACAGACCTACGAGCAGTACTTC. Amino acid sequence: CASSTGTQTYEQYF.

This clone was detected a few times. The rearrangement uses TRBV30 and TRBJ1-4; 7 nucleotides align to TRBD1. Looked up from germline, CDR1 is GTSNPN and CDR2 is SVGIG (reference sequence). This CDR3 has 11 residues. The ends lost 3 bases at V and 11 bases at J; junction bases unmatched: 3. CDR3 amino acids: CAWSAGQKLFF. Here the CDR3 DNA reads TGTGCCTGGAGCGCGGGACAGAAACTGTTTTTT.

The gene calls are TRBV6-5 and TRBJ1-6; possibly TRBD1 for D (5 bases). This CDR3 is built from 15 residues. Trimming stripped 2 bases from V and 1 base from J, with 6 bases between. Looked up from germline, CDR1 is MNHEY and CDR2 is SVGAGI. CDR3: CASSYQGSYNSPLHF. The CDR3 DNA sequence: TGTGCCAGCAGTTACCAGGGTTCCTATAATTCACCCCTCCACTTT.

The J gene is TRBJ1-1, the V gene TRBV19; TRBD1 is a possible D gene (5 bases). This CDR3 contains 16 residues. In germline, CDR1 is LNHDA, CDR2 SQIVND (reference sequence). V gave up 10 bases and J gave up 1 base, with 22 bases separating them. CDR3 in amino acids: CATIRGFGQRNTEAFF. The CDR3 bases are TGTGCCACCATAAGGGGTTTCGGACAACGGAACACTGAAGCTTTCTTT.

This chain uses TRBV6-5 with TRBJ1-5; TRBD1 aligns across 11 bases. The junction had 4 bases not matched to a gene; V was cut back by 6 bases and J by 6 bases. There are 14 residues in the CDR3. Germline V gene sequence: CDR1 MNHEY, CDR2 SVGAGI. The chain's CDR3 is CASRRTGGSQPQHF. As DNA, the CDR3 is TGTGCCAGCAGACGGACAGGGGGCAGTCAGCCCCAGCATTTT.

This clone was observed once. CDR3 DNA: TGTGCCAGCAGGGACAGGGGAGGTTCTGGGGCCAACGTCCTGACTTTC. Its protein product is CASRDRGGSGANVLTF. V gene TRBV2 combines with J gene TRBJ2-6, with 9 bases that match TRBD1. The CDR3 runs to 16 residues. CDR1 SNHLY and CDR2 FYNNEI come from the germline V gene. The trim removed 6 bases at V and 1 base at J, leaving 4 bases unmatched.

This chain connects TRBV29-1 to TRBJ1-2; 8 positions agree with TRBD1. Germline V CDR1 and CDR2: SQVTM, ANQGSEA. This CDR3 is built from 14 residues. Losses at the gene ends were 4 bases for V and 2 bases for J; bases not matched to a gene: 6. CDR3 in amino acids: CSVVTRGLNYGYTF. The CDR3 nucleotides read TGCAGCGTTGTGACCAGGGGGCTAAACTATGGCTACACCTTC. The full variable domain, completed using reference TRBV29-1 and TRBJ1-2, is SAVISQKPSRDICQRGTSLTIQCQVDSQVTMMFWYRQQPGQSLTLIATANQGSEATYESGFVIDKFPISRPNLTFSTLTVSNMSPEDSSIYLCSVVTRGLNYGYTFGSGTRLTVV.

About this clone itself: A read error may produce the germline difference seen at one junction end. The chain recombines TRBV6-5 with TRBJ2-1; TRBD1 agrees at 7 bases. This CDR3 is built from 15 residues. Germline values: CDR1 MNHEY, CDR2 SVGAGI. This CDR3 is CASSSGTASFNEQFF. The CDR3 region has the DNA TGTGCCAGCAGCTCCGGGACAGCCTCCTTCAATGAGCAGTTCTTC.

The chain links TRBV12-3 or TRBV12-4 to TRBJ1-1; D is perhaps TRBD1 (6 bases). The CDR3 runs to 13 residues. The V end was cut by 9 bases, the J end by 1 base, with 12 bases between. The DNA of the CDR3 is TGTGCCAGTATGGGACACCCGAACACTGAAGCTTTCTTT. Amino acids: CASMGHPNTEAFF.

V is TRBV7-2 and J is TRBJ1-5, with 8 nucleotides matching TRBD1. Germline CDR1 is SGHTA and CDR2 is FQGNSA. This CDR3 is built from 16 residues. The ends lost 1 base at V and 0 bases at J; junction bases unmatched: 2. In nucleotides, the CDR3 is TGTGCCAGCAGCTTAGGACAGGGGTCTAGCAATCAGCCCCAGCATTTT. The encoded protein is CASSLGQGSSNQPQHF.

The chain uses TRBV14 and TRBJ1-2; TRBD1 matches at 7 bases. The CDR3 contains 13 residues. CDR1 and CDR2 (germline): SGHDN, FVKESK. J gave up 8 bases and V 8 bases, and 11 bases lay outside the gene matches. The chain's CDR3 is CASGIQGGGGYTF. The CDR3 DNA follows: TGTGCCAGCGGAATTCAGGGGGGCGGCGGCTACACCTTC.

The CDR3 nucleotides are TGCGCCAGCAGCCGGTCGGGCAGCGGCGAGCAGTACTTC. Translation: CASSRSGSGEQYF. The J gene is TRBJ2-7, the V gene TRBV5-1; TRBD2 might be the D (5 bases). The CDR3 sequence is 13 residues long. Germline values: CDR1 SGHRS, CDR2 YFSETQ. The V gene lost 4 bases and the J gene lost 6 bases, with 14 bases spanning the gap.

The rearrangement uses TRBV5-1 and TRBJ2-7; 9 bases agree with TRBD1. The CDR3 length is 14 residues. The germline CDR1 and CDR2 sequences are SGHRS and YFSETQ. Trimming cost V 2 bases and J 7 bases; bases outside gene matches: 7. CDR3 bases: TGCGCCAGCAGCTTCGGGACAGGGACGCAAGAGCAGTACTTC. This encodes CASSFGTGTQEQYF. The variable domain in full, with the rest retrieved from reference TRBV5-1 and TRBJ2-7, is KAGVTQTPRYLIKTRGQQVTLSCSPISGHRSVSWYQQTPGQGLQFLFEYFSETQRNKGNFPGRFSGRQFSNSRSEMNVSTLELGDSALYLCASSFGTGTQEQYFGPGTRLTVT.

This chain links TRBV5-1 with TRBJ2-1; tentative D call: TRBD2 (7 bases). The CDR3 runs to 16 residues. Per germline, CDR1 SGHRS and CDR2 YFSETQ. Trimming stripped 1 base from V and 2 bases from J, with 13 bases between. As DNA, the CDR3 is TGCGCCAGCAGCTTGATGGCGGGGGCCCCCTACAATGAGCAGTTCTTC. Amino acids: CASSLMAGAPYNEQFF.

The chain has TRBV4-2 and TRBJ2-7; no firm D call. Trimming removed 0 bases from V and 6 bases from J, with 9 bases in between. Germline assignment: CDR1 LGHNA and CDR2 YNFKEQ. The CDR3 totals 13 residues. This CDR3 reads CASSQDPRSEQYF. DNA for the CDR3: TGTGCCAGCAGCCAAGATCCACGGAGCGAGCAGTACTTC.

The J gene is TRBJ1-3, the V gene TRBV7-9, with unresolved D. The V gene lost 1 base and the J gene lost 1 base, with 14 bases spanning the gap. CDR1 and CDR2 (germline): SEHNR, FQNEAQ (reference sequence). The length of the CDR3 is 17 residues. CDR3 in amino acids: CASSLGEGRESGNTIYF. DNA for the CDR3: TGTGCCAGCAGCTTAGGGGAGGGCAGAGAGTCTGGAAACACCATATATTTT.

The chain has TRBV3-1 (or the pseudogene TRBV3-2) and TRBJ1-5, with 8 bases lining up with TRBD1. The V gene end was trimmed by 0 bases and the J gene end by 4 bases; junction bases not matched to a gene: 5. Germline V gene lookup returns CDR1 LGHDT and CDR2 YNNKEL (reference sequence). This CDR3 has 16 amino acids. The CDR3, as DNA: TGTGCCAGCAGCCAAGATCCAGGGGGCGCGAATCAGCCCCAGCATTTT. Its protein is CASSQDPGGANQPQHF.

This clone has only one observation. The chain joins TRBV5-4 to TRBJ2-2, with TRBD1 matching over 10 bases. V lost 3 bases, J lost 5 bases, and 4 bases stayed unmatched. The CDR3 loop spans 15 amino acids. Germline-derived CDR1 and CDR2 are SGHNT and YYREEE (reference sequence). The CDR3 loop reads CASSSRQGATGELFF. CDR3 DNA: TGTGCCAGCAGCTCTAGACAGGGGGCTACCGGGGAGCTGTTTTTT.

The V call is TRBV18, the J call TRBJ2-2, with D unclear. Germline V gene data show CDR1 as KGHSH and CDR2 as LQKENI. The CDR3 extends over 11 amino acids. V was trimmed by 6 bases and J by 5 bases, leaving 4 bases between them. The CDR3 region is CASSRTGELFF. The CDR3 DNA is TGTGCCAGCTCCAGGACCGGGGAGCTGTTTTTT.

This chain uses TRBV5-1 with TRBJ1-6; 7 bases match TRBD1. Germline values: CDR1 SGHRS, CDR2 YFSETQ. The CDR3 covers 23 residues. The V gene end was trimmed by 2 bases and the J gene end by 3 bases; junction bases not matched to a gene: 26. The CDR3, as DNA: TGCGCCAGCAGCTTATACAGGGGTTACCCGCTCACCCAGGGAGACTTCTATAATTCACCCCTCCACTTT. Translating gives CASSLYRGYPLTQGDFYNSPLHF.

The genes are TRBV19 and TRBJ2-5; 10 positions match TRBD2. Germline V lookup: CDR1 LNHDA, CDR2 SQIVND (reference sequence). The CDR3 is 18 residues long. With V trimmed by 4 bases and J by 2 bases, 13 bases remained unmatched. CDR3 sequence: CASSTLLLSGGHQETQYF. The CDR3 coding sequence is TGTGCCAGTAGTACCCTCCTTCTTAGCGGGGGGCATCAAGAGACCCAGTACTTC.

This sequence joins TRBV18 and TRBJ1-1, with TRBD1 identical over 10 bases. This CDR3 has 16 residues. Trimming took 1 base from V and 3 from J; bases not matched to a gene: 5. Germline lookup yields CDR1 KGHSH and CDR2 LQKENI. The CDR3 reads CASSPRPGTGDTEAFF. DNA of the CDR3: TGTGCCAGCTCACCACGACCAGGGACAGGGGACACTGAAGCTTTCTTT. The entire variable domain, with the rest obtained from reference TRBV18 and TRBJ1-1, is as follows: NAGVMQNPRHLVRRRGQEARLRCSPMKGHSHVYWYRQLPEEGLKFMVYLQKENIIDESGMPKERFSAEFPKEGPSILRIQQVVRGDSAAYFCASSPRPGTGDTEAFFGQGTRLTVV.

The chain uses TRBV27 and TRBJ1-1; TRBD1 matches at 7 bases. This CDR3 contains 13 residues. The junction had 4 bases not matched to a gene; V was cut back by 4 bases and J by 5 bases. CDR1 MNHEY and CDR2 SMNVEV come from the germline V gene (reference sequence). The CDR3 sequence: CASSYDRVTEAFF. CDR3 bases: TGTGCCAGCAGTTATGACAGGGTAACTGAAGCTTTCTTT.

The chain combines TRBV12-5 with TRBJ1-5, with D unresolved. The CDR3 has 17 residues. Trimming cost V 6 bases and J 3 bases, with 21 bases left between them. Germline lookup yields CDR1 LGHNT and CDR2 FRNRAP. CDR3 loop: CASGNLPRQIHNQPQHF. In nucleotides, the CDR3 is TGTGCTAGTGGCAATCTCCCTAGGCAGATACACAATCAGCCCCAGCATTTT.

This chain connects TRBV2 to TRBJ1-5; no firm D call. V lost 8 bases to trimming and J lost 9 bases, with 20 bases between them. The CDR3 is made up of 14 amino acids. The V gene's germline CDR1 is SNHLY and CDR2 FYNNEI. In DNA form, the CDR3 reads TGTGCCAGCTCGATCTACACCCCCGAGGGGCCCCAGCATTTT. Its translation: CASSIYTPEGPQHF.

In regard to this clone: At the DNA level, this CDR3 is encoded by other sequences in the same sample as well. The gene calls are TRBV27 and TRBJ2-7, with 8 bases identical to TRBD1. The ends lost 3 bases at V and 4 bases at J; junction bases unmatched: 5. Germline assignment: CDR1 MNHEY and CDR2 SMNVEV (reference sequence). The CDR3 loop spans 14 amino acids. CDR3 amino acids: CASSLGQGAYEQYF. CDR3 DNA: TGTGCCAGCAGTTTGGGCCAGGGGGCATACGAGCAGTACTTC.

The rearrangement links TRBV2 to TRBJ2-5; D is unresolved. The ends were cut back, 4 bases at V and 4 bases at J, with 7 bases in the middle. Per germline, CDR1 SNHLY and CDR2 FYNNEI. This CDR3 is 12 amino acids long. The CDR3 loop is CASSASRETQYF. CDR3 bases: TGTGCCAGCAGTGCCTCGAGAGAGACCCAGTACTTC.